The T cell receptor beta chain described here comes from a study of OX40 agonist ivuxolimab in advanced cancers. About the study: Intravenous ivuxolimab was administered to patients every 2 weeks at 0.01 to 10 mg/kg.

This CDR3 comprises 13 residues. Germline V gene sequence: CDR1 LNHDA, CDR2 SQIVND (reference sequence). The V end lost 5 bases, the J end lost 0 bases, and 7 bases lay between the germline ends. Sequencing was performed with immunoSEQ multiplex PCR; in TCRdb, only in-frame clones are kept and a portion is missing. Found here are 65,000 to 95,000 clones, approximately 90% of them singletons; the top ten hold approximately 0.43%. The material was CD4+ or CD8+ T cells sorted from blood, obtained in a trial of the OX40 agonist ivuxolimab. This sequence was found in an adult with an advanced solid tumor such as melanoma, head and neck, liver or kidney cancer. This rearrangement joins TRBV19 to TRBJ1-1; tentatively, D is TRBD1 (5 bases). This CDR3 is CASSSQVNTEAFF. The CDR3 nucleotides read TGTGCCAGTAGTTCACAGGTGAACACTGAAGCTTTCTTT.